The present TCR beta chain was sequenced within a study of T cell clonotyping in hematopoietic cell transplantation. Some clones are missing from TCRdb's copy, which holds only in-frame ones; the method was immunoSEQ multiplex PCR. Here the sample spans roughly 10,000 clones, roughly 89% being singletons. Study-wide points: Recipient TCR diversity dropped after transplant; expanded clonotypes rose from day 30 to 180. Graft donor and pretransplant recipient Inverse Simpson Index values predicted broader posttransplant TCR diversity.

Remarks on this clone: Antigen specificity is unknown.

V gave up 2 bases and J gave up 4 bases, with 7 bases separating them. This CDR3 is built from 13 residues. Germline V gene sequence: CDR1 SGHVS, CDR2 FNYEAQ. This sample comprised PBMCs, obtained 180 days after allogeneic stem cell transplant. The V call is TRBV7-6, the J call TRBJ2-3; D gene uncertain. The receptor's source is a male patient between 55 and 70 years old who had an allogeneic stem cell transplant from an unrelated donor, so the T cells may come from the graft donor. Some clones in this sample may be carry-over from other donors' samples. In nucleotides, the CDR3 is TGTGCCAGCAGCTTAAACGTGCCAGATACGCAGTATTTT. Translating gives CASSLNVPDTQYF.